This T cell receptor beta chain was captured by sequencing in a study of T cell repertoires in cytomegalovirus infection (dated 2019 in TCRdb). For the wider study: Donor HLA type was relevant to the analysis, because carriage of CMV infection together with the matching HLA type was indicated by public TCR beta signatures.

General findings and caveats noted by the study authors: In both this cohort and an independent approximately 400-donor cohort, the cumulative frequency of public TCR beta family members distinguished carriers of CMV infection plus the relevant HLA type. In the ex vivo response, HLA-C-restricted CMV-specific TCR beta clonotypes were dominant, and in two of eight donors the single most frequent clonotype came from this HLA-C-restricted group.

V is pared back by 0 bases and J by 4 bases, with 16 bases lying between the germline termini. Sequences LGHNT (CDR1) and FRNRAP (CDR2) are obtained from the germline V gene. The CDR3 runs 17 amino acids, cysteine and phenylalanine included. Solely the CDR3 DNA is kept, with 51 bases framed from the first base. This clonotype was seen ten or more times. Its antigen is still unknown. Per-base quality was not reported, and no clone a single base away is much larger than it. Sequencer: Illumina HiSeq 1500. In TCRdb, the public reads were trimmed at Q25 with fastp and aligned with MiXCR, with productive beta chains retained. Every distinct CDR3 protein forms one entry, paired with its most common genes and DNA. The sample yields 400,000 to 550,000 distinct CDR3 sequences; around 11% were counted once. The leading ten clones occupy approximately 10% of the sample.

The sample comprised PBMCs. This chain is built from TRBV12-5 and TRBJ1-3, with TRBD1 tentatively as D gene (6 bases match). The sequence derives from a human donor in good health (CMV status not recorded). Some clones in this sample may be carry-over from other donors' samples. For the CDR3, the sequence is CASGLVQGRGGGNTIYF. The DNA sequence is as follows: TGTGCTAGTGGTTTGGTACAGGGACGGGGAGGAGGAAACACCATATATTTT.